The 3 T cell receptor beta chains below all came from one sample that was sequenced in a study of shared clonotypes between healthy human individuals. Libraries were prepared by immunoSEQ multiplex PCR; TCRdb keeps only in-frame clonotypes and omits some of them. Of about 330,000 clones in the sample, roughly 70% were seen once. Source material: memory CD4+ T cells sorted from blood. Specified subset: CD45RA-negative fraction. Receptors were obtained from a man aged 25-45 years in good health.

The CDR3 is CASSLEAVTYNEQFF. CDR3 DNA: TGTGCCAGCAGCTTGGAGGCGGTAACCTACAATGAGCAGTTCTTC. V gene TRBV5-4 combines with J gene TRBJ2-1, with D unresolved. Trimming took 0 bases from V and 2 from J, leaving 9 bases between them. There are 15 residues in the CDR3. CDR1 and CDR2 from the germline V gene are SGHNT and YYREEE (reference sequence).

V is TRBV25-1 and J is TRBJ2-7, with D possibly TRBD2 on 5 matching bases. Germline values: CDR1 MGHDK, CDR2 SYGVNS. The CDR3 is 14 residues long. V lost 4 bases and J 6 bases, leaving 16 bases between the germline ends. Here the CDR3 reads CASSGSSGSVEQYF. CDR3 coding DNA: TGTGCCAGCAGTGGTTCATCGGGGTCGGTCGAGCAGTACTTC.

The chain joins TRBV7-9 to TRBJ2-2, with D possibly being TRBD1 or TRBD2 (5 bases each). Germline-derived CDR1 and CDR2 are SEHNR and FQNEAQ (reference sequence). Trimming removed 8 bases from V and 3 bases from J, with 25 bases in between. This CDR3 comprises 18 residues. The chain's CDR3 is CASPGPRGGASDTGELFF. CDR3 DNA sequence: TGTGCCAGCCCTGGCCCCCGGGGTGGGGCCTCGGACACCGGGGAGCTGTTTTTT.